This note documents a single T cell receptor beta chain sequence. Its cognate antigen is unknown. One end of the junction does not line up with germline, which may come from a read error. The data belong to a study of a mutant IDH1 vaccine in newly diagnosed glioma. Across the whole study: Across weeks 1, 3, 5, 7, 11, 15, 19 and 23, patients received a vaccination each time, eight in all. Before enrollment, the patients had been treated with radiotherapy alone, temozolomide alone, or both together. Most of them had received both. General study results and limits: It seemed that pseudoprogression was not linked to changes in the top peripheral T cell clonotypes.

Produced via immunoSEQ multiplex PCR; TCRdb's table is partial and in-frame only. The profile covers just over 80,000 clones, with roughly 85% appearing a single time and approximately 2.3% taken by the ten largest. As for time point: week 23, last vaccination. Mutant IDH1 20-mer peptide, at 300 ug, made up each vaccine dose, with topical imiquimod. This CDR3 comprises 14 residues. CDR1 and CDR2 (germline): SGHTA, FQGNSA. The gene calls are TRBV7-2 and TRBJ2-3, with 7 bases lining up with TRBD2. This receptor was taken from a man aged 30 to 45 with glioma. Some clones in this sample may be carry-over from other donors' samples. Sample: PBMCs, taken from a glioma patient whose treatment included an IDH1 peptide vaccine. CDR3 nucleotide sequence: TGTGCGAGCAGCTTAGCACTAGCGCGAGATACGCAGTATTTT. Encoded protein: CASSLALARDTQYF. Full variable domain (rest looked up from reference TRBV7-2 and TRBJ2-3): GAGVSQSPSNKVTEKGKDVELRCDPISGHTALYWYRQSLGQGLEFLIYFQGNSAPDKSGLPSDRFSAERTGGSVSTLTIQRTQQEDSAVYLCASSLALARDTQYFGPGTRLTVL.